This TCR beta chain was observed in a study of T cell responses to AZD1222 COVID-19 vaccine. Per the germline V gene, CDR1 is SGHTA and CDR2 is FQGTGA. Deletions cut 3 bases from V and 5 bases from J, with 2 bases between. The CDR3 covers 10 residues. With regard to this clone: The antigen is undetermined.

General observations from the study: With dominance at 160-218 and 743-854, vaccine-associated CD4 TCRs spanned spike. At baseline, just a handful of AZD1222 recipients tested seropositive. Among the donors, most were white British and more were female, and clonal diversity was possibly underestimated. Spike-specific TCR breadth rose after two AZD1222 doses, and depth rose as well.

Method: immunoSEQ multiplex PCR; TCRdb's copy keeps in-frame clones and lacks some. The sample records under 200,000 clones, approximately 91% being singletons. The receptor was derived from an adult in good health. This sequence joins TRBV7-3 and TRBJ2-7; D is ambiguous. Sequenced here: peripheral blood, sampled on day 0 of AZD1222 vaccination. This chain's CDR3 is CASSFNEQYF. The CDR3 DNA follows: TGTGCCAGCAGCTTTAACGAGCAGTACTTC.